This entry concerns a single T cell receptor beta chain. Its antigen remains unknown. This specimen belongs to a study of T cell responses to AZD1222 COVID-19 vaccine. The CDR3 has 17 amino acids. Per the germline V gene, CDR1 is SGHTA and CDR2 is FQGTGA. With V trimmed by 5 bases and J by 1 base, 10 bases remained unmatched. Method: immunoSEQ multiplex PCR; TCRdb's copy keeps in-frame clones and lacks some. The sample consists of 80,000 to 100,000 clones, 80% to 90% of them appearing once. General study results and limits: Spike-specific TCR depth and breadth grew after two AZD1222 doses. Spike as a whole was targeted by vaccine-associated CD4 TCRs, dominant at 160-218 and 743-854. None of the repertoires were sampled until the peak T cell response had passed. Among the donors, most were white British and more were female, and clonal diversity was possibly underestimated.

This rearrangement joins TRBV7-3 to TRBJ2-3, with 9 positions matching TRBD2. The material was peripheral blood, obtained 28 days after the second AZD1222 dose. This receptor was taken from an adult who received the AZD1222 COVID-19 vaccine. CDR3 in amino acids: CASSLSGLAGGTDTQYF. The DNA for the CDR3 is TGTGCCAGCAGCCTCAGTGGGTTAGCGGGGGGCACAGATACGCAGTATTTT.